This T cell receptor (beta chain) is drawn from a study of T cell responses to AZD1222 COVID-19 vaccine. Sequencing used immunoSEQ multiplex PCR; TCRdb keeps in-frame clones, though not all of them. This table has 100,000 or so clones, about 87% appearing once. The source of this sequence is an adult in good health. The source was peripheral blood, collected on day 0 of AZD1222 vaccination.

The CDR3 DNA is TGTGCAAGTCGCTTGACGGGGATACCCCTTTTC. Its translation is CASRLTGIPLF. The V call is TRBV12-2, the J call TRBJ1-2. TRBV12-2 is marked as a pseudogene. CDR3 length equals 11 residues.